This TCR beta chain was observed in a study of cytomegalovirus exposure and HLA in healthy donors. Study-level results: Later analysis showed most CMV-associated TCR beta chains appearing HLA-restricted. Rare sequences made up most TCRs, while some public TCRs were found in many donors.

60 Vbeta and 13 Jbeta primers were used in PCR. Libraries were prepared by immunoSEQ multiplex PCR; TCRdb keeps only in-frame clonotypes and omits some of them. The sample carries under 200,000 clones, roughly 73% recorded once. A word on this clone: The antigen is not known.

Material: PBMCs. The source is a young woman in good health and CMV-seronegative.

CDR3 sequence: CASSYVDRAYEQYF. The CDR3 DNA is TGTGCCAGCAGTTACGTCGACAGGGCCTACGAGCAGTACTTC. This chain links TRBV6-6 with TRBJ2-7, with 7 positions matching TRBD1. The CDR3 is 14 residues long. The V and J ends lost 2 bases and 2 bases, in that order; junction bases with no gene match: 3. Germline values: CDR1 MNHNY, CDR2 SVGAGI (reference sequence).